The next 24 T cell receptor beta chains were all read from a single sample in a study of blood T cell repertoires in COVID-19 (dated by TCRdb to between 2020 and 2021). The library relied on the immunoSEQ multiplex PCR assay. TCRdb took this table from immuneACCESS and kept in-frame rearrangements with V and J called. Such tables lack part of the clones; where checked against another copy, unresolved V genes explain under half of the gap, and the rest is unexplained. Here the sample has approximately 270,000 clones; 70% to 90% occur a single time. The ten largest clones add up to roughly 9.6% of the sample. The sequenced sample consisted of peripheral blood. The receptors here all came from a woman in her seventies with acute or convalescent COVID-19.

This clone was recorded only once. This chain uses TRBV4-2 with TRBJ1-6; D remains ambiguous. The CDR3 has 13 residues. V shed 1 base and J shed 8 bases, with 6 bases lying between them. Germline values: CDR1 LGHNA, CDR2 YNFKEQ. The CDR3 DNA follows: TGTGCCAGCAGCCAAGCCGGGGATTCACCCCTCCACTTT. Its protein is CASSQAGDSPLHF.

The chain uses TRBV2 and TRBJ2-5, with TRBD2 matching 8 bases. Germline V gene lookup returns CDR1 SNHLY and CDR2 FYNNEI. Trimming removed 4 bases from V and 2 bases from J; junction bases left unmatched: 0. The CDR3 length is 13 residues. The CDR3 DNA sequence: TGTGCCAGCAGTGGCGGGGGGCAAGAGACCCAGTACTTC. Its translation is CASSGGGQETQYF.

This clone was seen a handful of times. The chain is built from TRBV2 and TRBJ2-3; D perhaps matches TRBD1 (5 bases). Germline loops: CDR1 SNHLY, CDR2 FYNNEI. V lost 0 bases and J lost 6, with 16 bases in between. The CDR3 runs to 16 residues. The CDR3 sequence is CASSEAASGWSDTQYF. The CDR3, as DNA: TGTGCCAGCAGTGAAGCAGCTTCAGGGTGGAGCGATACGCAGTATTTT.

This chain links TRBV4-2 with TRBJ2-3; 9 bases fit TRBD1. Germline V gene sequence: CDR1 LGHNA, CDR2 YNFKEQ. This CDR3 comprises 16 residues. V gave up 0 bases and J gave up 8 bases; unmatched junction bases: 9. The CDR3 sequence is CASSQDRDRAVFTQYF. Written as DNA, the CDR3 is TGTGCCAGCAGCCAAGACCGGGACAGGGCGGTATTTACGCAGTATTTT.

The rearrangement uses TRBV3-1 (or the pseudogene TRBV3-2) and TRBJ1-3; 7 positions match TRBD1. Germline lookup yields CDR1 LGHDT and CDR2 YNNKEL (reference sequence). This CDR3 region has 14 residues. V trimming: 3 bases; J trimming: 3 bases; junction bases outside the gene matches: 2. CDR3 sequence reads: CASSQRTGGNTIYF. The CDR3 bases are TGTGCCAGCAGCCAGAGGACAGGTGGAAACACCATATATTTT.

In its sample, this clone was seen a few times. J is TRBJ1-1 and V is TRBV10-3, with 7 bases aligning to TRBD1. The CDR3 contains 15 residues. Germline V gives CDR1 ENHRY, CDR2 SYGVKD. Trimming took 4 bases from V and 0 from J; bases not matched to a gene: 5. The CDR3 nucleotides are TGTGCCATCAGTGCCCCCGGGACAGTGAACACTGAAGCTTTCTTT. Translated: CAISAPGTVNTEAFF.

This rearrangement joins TRBV14 to TRBJ2-7, with D tentatively TRBD1 (6 bases). The CDR3 runs 15 residues. Trimming took 4 bases from V and 1 from J, leaving 14 bases between them. Germline V gives CDR1 SGHDN, CDR2 FVKESK. In DNA form, the CDR3 reads TGTGCCAGCAGCCTGGGGGCCGCCCCATCCTACGAGCAGTACTTC. Its protein is CASSLGAAPSYEQYF.

The genes are TRBV3-1 (or the pseudogene TRBV3-2) and TRBJ1-1, with D possibly TRBD1 on 5 matching bases. Trimming took 1 base from V and 6 from J, leaving 9 bases between them. The CDR3 totals 13 residues. Germline assignment: CDR1 LGHDT and CDR2 YNNKEL (reference sequence). DNA for the CDR3: TGTGCCAGCAGCCAAGGGGGGAGGCCTGAAGCTTTCTTT. It codes for CASSQGGRPEAFF.

The chain recombines TRBV3-1 (or the pseudogene TRBV3-2) with TRBJ2-5; possibly TRBD1 for D (6 bases). Looked up from germline, CDR1 is LGHDT and CDR2 is YNNKEL (reference sequence). Trimming cost V 4 bases and J 4 bases, with 10 bases left between them. The CDR3 covers 13 residues. CDR3 residues: CASSRRGIETQYF. Here the CDR3 DNA reads TGTGCCAGCAGCCGCAGGGGAATAGAGACCCAGTACTTC.

V gene TRBV7-2 combines with J gene TRBJ1-2, with 7 positions matching TRBD1. In germline, CDR1 is SGHTA, CDR2 FQGNSA. The V and J ends lost 5 bases and 6 bases, in that order; junction bases with no gene match: 9. This CDR3 is built from 14 residues. This CDR3 is CASSANRGGDGYTF. CDR3 in DNA: TGTGCCAGCAGCGCTAACAGGGGTGGAGATGGCTACACCTTC.

The chain joins TRBV10-3 to TRBJ1-6; TRBD1 aligns across 9 bases. CDR1 and CDR2 from the germline V gene are ENHRY and SYGVKD. V trimming: 0 bases; J trimming: 9 bases; junction bases outside the gene matches: 6. This CDR3 region has 16 residues. CDR3 sequence: CAISESSGTGSSPLHF. In DNA, the CDR3 is TGTGCCATCAGTGAGTCGAGTGGGACAGGGAGTTCACCCCTCCACTTT.

This chain joins TRBV10-3 and TRBJ1-2; possible D gene TRBD1, 5 bases. From germline, CDR1 is ENHRY and CDR2 SYGVKD. V lost 8 bases and J 4 bases, leaving 11 bases between the germline ends. This CDR3 has 12 residues. The CDR3 region has the DNA TGTGCCATCGCGGGCGGGGCCTATGGCTACACCTTC. This codes for CAIAGGAYGYTF.

Here the CDR3 DNA reads TGCGCCAGCAGTACCGGGACTCGAAACGGGGAGCTGTTTTTT. Protein product: CASSTGTRNGELFF. The J gene is TRBJ2-2, the V gene TRBV5-1; D is possibly TRBD2 (6 bases). Germline V gene data show CDR1 as SGHRS and CDR2 as YFSETQ. The germline V and J ends were trimmed by 5 bases and 7 bases, with 15 bases remaining between them. CDR3 size: 14 residues.

J is TRBJ2-5 and V is TRBV7-9; D not resolved. The germline V and J ends were trimmed by 1 base and 7 bases, with 13 bases remaining between them. Germline CDR1 and CDR2: SEHNR and FQNEAQ (reference sequence). The CDR3 has 14 amino acids. CDR3 sequence (DNA): TGTGCCAGCAGCTTAGGCGGCGGTGTGGGGACCCAGTACTTC. The encoded protein is CASSLGGGVGTQYF.

V and J are TRBV3-1 (or the pseudogene TRBV3-2) and TRBJ2-7; D is unclear. The CDR3 extends over 13 amino acids. Germline CDR1 LGHDT, CDR2 YNNKEL (reference sequence). V gave up 1 base and J gave up 9 bases, with 13 bases separating them. CDR3 sequence: CASSQVSASGQYF. CDR3 DNA: TGTGCCAGCAGCCAAGTATCTGCCTCGGGGCAGTACTTC.

This rearrangement joins TRBV12-3 or TRBV12-4 to TRBJ2-7; D gene uncertain. The CDR3 is 13 residues long. Trimming left V 1 base short and J 0 bases short, with 4 bases between. The CDR3 bases are TGTGCCAGCAGTTTAGACAGCTCCTACGAGCAGTACTTC. Protein: CASSLDSSYEQYF.

V usage is TRBV7-9 and J usage is TRBJ1-2; unclear D gene. The CDR3 has 12 residues. Between the trimmed V and J ends, which lost 5 bases and 8 bases, there was a span of 12 bases. Germline V lookup: CDR1 SEHNR, CDR2 FQNEAQ (reference sequence). The CDR3 bases are TGTGCCAGCAGCACGCAGGTCCAGGGCTACACCTTC. The encoded protein is CASSTQVQGYTF.

A few counts support this clone. The rearrangement links TRBV6-2 or TRBV6-3 to TRBJ1-3, with a possible D match to TRBD1 (6 bases). This CDR3 has 15 residues. V was trimmed by 2 bases and J by 0 bases, leaving 8 bases between them. The germline gives CDR1 MNHEY, CDR2 SVGEGT. The CDR3 loop is CASSYPTGSGNTIYF. In nucleotides, the CDR3 is TGTGCCAGCAGTTACCCGACAGGCTCTGGAAACACCATATATTTT.

J is TRBJ2-7 and V is TRBV5-4; 10 nucleotides agree with TRBD1. The CDR3 runs to 15 residues. Germline V gives CDR1 SGHNT, CDR2 YYREEE (reference sequence). V was clipped by 5 bases and J by 1 base; unmatched bases: 6. The CDR3 nucleotides read TGTGCCAGCAGTTACTGGACAGGGGGGTCCTACGAGCAGTACTTC. Amino acid sequence: CASSYWTGGSYEQYF. The full variable domain, its missing parts supplied by reference TRBV5-4 and TRBJ2-7, is ETGVTQSPTHLIKTRGQQVTLRCSSQSGHNTVSWYQQALGQGPQFIFQYYREEENGRGNFPPRFSGLQFPNYSSELNVNALELDDSALYLCASSYWTGGSYEQYFGPGTRLTVT.

The chain combines TRBV5-5 with TRBJ1-5; D possibly corresponds to TRBD1 (6 bases). This CDR3 is 13 amino acids long. Between the trimmed V and J ends, which lost 4 bases and 4 bases, there was a span of 9 bases. The germline gives CDR1 SGHKS, CDR2 YYEKEE (reference sequence). The CDR3 DNA reads TGTGCCAGCAGCGGGACACCTAATCAGCCCCAGCATTTT. Protein sequence: CASSGTPNQPQHF.

In DNA form, the CDR3 reads TGTGCCAGCAGCTTAGCTGAGGGGGGGATGAACACTGAAGCTTTCTTT. This codes for CASSLAEGGMNTEAFF. The chain uses TRBV11-2 and TRBJ1-1, with TRBD1 as a possible D gene (6 bases). The CDR3 is 16 residues long. Between the trimmed V and J ends, which lost 1 base and 0 bases, there was a span of 12 bases. Germline values: CDR1 SGHAT, CDR2 FQNNGV.

This clone was detected only once. The V call is TRBV7-2, the J call TRBJ2-6; the D gene is possibly TRBD1 (6 bases). Trimming shortened V by 5 bases and J by 0 bases, and 17 bases separated the two germline ends. Germline V gene lookup returns CDR1 SGHTA and CDR2 FQGNSA. The CDR3 extends over 18 amino acids. The CDR3: CASSETGALLSGANVLTF. DNA for the CDR3: TGTGCCAGCAGCGAGACAGGCGCCTTACTCTCTGGGGCCAACGTCCTGACTTTC.

This chain connects TRBV5-6 to TRBJ2-5; D call uncertain. There are 12 residues in the CDR3. Germline values: CDR1 SGHDT, CDR2 YYEEEE. V lost 0 bases and J lost 3, with 3 bases in between. The CDR3 is CASSLVKETQYF. Here the CDR3 DNA reads TGTGCCAGCAGCTTGGTTAAAGAGACCCAGTACTTC.

This clone came up once. The genes are TRBV7-8 and TRBJ1-5, with 7 bases aligning to TRBD1. CDR1 is SGHVS, CDR2 FQNEAQ, per germline. The CDR3 has 15 residues. The V gene end was trimmed by 3 bases and the J gene end by 7 bases; junction bases not matched to a gene: 9. This CDR3 reads CASSFVRGRGQPQHF. The CDR3, as DNA: TGTGCCAGCAGCTTTGTAAGGGGCAGGGGGCAGCCCCAGCATTTT.